These 8 T cell receptor beta chains came from one sample sequenced in a study of cytomegalovirus exposure and HLA in healthy donors. Amplification used 60 Vbeta primers and 13 Jbeta primers. Profiling relied on immunoSEQ multiplex PCR, and the TCRdb table lists in-frame clones only, not all of them. The repertoire holds under 250,000 clones, roughly 79% seen once, with about 2.1% in the top ten. Sequenced input: PBMCs. The receptors shown here come from a man aged 30 to 45 in good health and CMV-seronegative.

The CDR3 DNA follows: TGTGCCAGCAGCGACAGTAGCACAGATACGCAGTATTTT. This codes for CASSDSSTDTQYF. The chain links TRBV27 to TRBJ2-3; tentative D call: TRBD1 (5 bases). The CDR3 is 13 residues long. Germline CDR1 reads MNHEY; CDR2 reads SMNVEV (reference sequence). The ends were cut back, 6 bases at V and 0 bases at J, with 7 bases in the middle.

The V and J genes are TRBV2 and TRBJ2-6; 9 bases fit TRBD1. The CDR3 loop spans 17 amino acids. In germline, CDR1 is SNHLY, CDR2 FYNNEI. Losses at the gene ends were 0 bases for V and 2 bases for J; bases not matched to a gene: 2. The CDR3 sequence: CASSEAWTGAGANVLTF. The DNA of the CDR3 is TGTGCCAGCAGTGAAGCGTGGACAGGGGCTGGGGCCAACGTCCTGACTTTC.

CDR3 in DNA: TGTGCCAGCAGCGCCGGGACAGGGGTGTACAATGAGCAGTTCTTC. As protein: CASSAGTGVYNEQFF. The rearrangement links TRBV7-9 to TRBJ2-1, with 10 bases that match TRBD1. Per germline, CDR1 SEHNR and CDR2 FQNEAQ (reference sequence). The V and J ends lost 5 bases and 4 bases, in that order; junction bases with no gene match: 5. This CDR3 region has 15 residues.

On this clone: Other DNA sequences in this specimen translate into the identical CDR3. The chain carries TRBV6-1 and TRBJ2-1; 14 bases line up with TRBD2. The CDR3 is 14 amino acids. CDR1 and CDR2 from the germline V gene are MNHNS and SASEGT. After removal of 6 bases from V and 7 bases from J, the junction contained 2 bases not matched to a gene. Written as DNA, the CDR3 is TGTGCCAGCAGGGGGACTAGCGGGAGTAATGAGCAGTTCTTC. This encodes CASRGTSGSNEQFF.

This chain connects TRBV25-1 to TRBJ2-3; tentatively, D is TRBD2 (5 bases). Germline values: CDR1 MGHDK, CDR2 SYGVNS. This CDR3 has 16 residues. V dropped 1 base and J dropped 2 bases, with 13 bases sitting between them. The CDR3 bases are TGTGCCAGCAGTGAATCTTCTGGAGGTCCCACAGATACGCAGTATTTT. Translation: CASSESSGGPTDTQYF.

This clone was seen a single time. The chain has TRBV21-1 and TRBJ2-7; the table gives TRBD2 as D, unverified against the DNA. TRBV21-1 is assigned pseudogene status. The CDR3 is 16 residues long. CDR3 residues: CASSTPGGTSEYEQYF. CDR3 sequence (DNA): TGTGCCAGCAGCACCCCAGGGGGGACTAGCGAGTACGAGCAGTACTTC.

The chain is built from TRBV29-1 and TRBJ2-2; 7 nucleotides line up with TRBD2. There are 13 residues in the CDR3. Unmatched junction bases numbered 7, after V lost 8 bases and J lost 4 bases. Germline V gene data show CDR1 as SQVTM and CDR2 as ANQGSEA. The CDR3 nucleotides are TGCAGCACCCAGACTAGCTCCACCGGGGAGCTGTTTTTT. Translating it yields CSTQTSSTGELFF.

J is TRBJ2-7 and V is TRBV9, with D unresolved. The CDR3 is 15 residues long. CDR1 and CDR2 from the germline V gene are SGDLS and YYNGEE. With 3 bases removed from V and 0 bases from J, the gap between germline ends came to 13 bases. In DNA, the CDR3 is TGTGCCAGCAGCGCCCTAGAGAGCAGCTCCTACGAGCAGTACTTC. Translation: CASSALESSSYEQYF.